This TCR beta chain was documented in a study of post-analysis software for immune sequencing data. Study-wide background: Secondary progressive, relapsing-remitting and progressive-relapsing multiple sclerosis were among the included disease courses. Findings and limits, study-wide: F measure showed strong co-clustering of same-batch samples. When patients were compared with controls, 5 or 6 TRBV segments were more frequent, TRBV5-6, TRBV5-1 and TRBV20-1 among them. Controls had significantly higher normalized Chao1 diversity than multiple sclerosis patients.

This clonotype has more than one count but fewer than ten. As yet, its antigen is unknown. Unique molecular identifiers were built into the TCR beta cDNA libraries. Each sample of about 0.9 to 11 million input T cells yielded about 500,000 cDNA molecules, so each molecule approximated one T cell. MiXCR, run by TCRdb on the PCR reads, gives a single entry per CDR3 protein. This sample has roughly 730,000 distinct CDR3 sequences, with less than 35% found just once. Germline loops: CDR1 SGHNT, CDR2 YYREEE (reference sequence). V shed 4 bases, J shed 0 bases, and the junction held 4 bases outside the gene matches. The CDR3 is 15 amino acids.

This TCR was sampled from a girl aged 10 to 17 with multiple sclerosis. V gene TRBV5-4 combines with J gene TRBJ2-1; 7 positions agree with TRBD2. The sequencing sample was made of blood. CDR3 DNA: TGTGCCAGCAGCGCTGGCGGGGGCTCCTACAATGAGCAGTTCTTC. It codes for CASSAGGGSYNEQFF.